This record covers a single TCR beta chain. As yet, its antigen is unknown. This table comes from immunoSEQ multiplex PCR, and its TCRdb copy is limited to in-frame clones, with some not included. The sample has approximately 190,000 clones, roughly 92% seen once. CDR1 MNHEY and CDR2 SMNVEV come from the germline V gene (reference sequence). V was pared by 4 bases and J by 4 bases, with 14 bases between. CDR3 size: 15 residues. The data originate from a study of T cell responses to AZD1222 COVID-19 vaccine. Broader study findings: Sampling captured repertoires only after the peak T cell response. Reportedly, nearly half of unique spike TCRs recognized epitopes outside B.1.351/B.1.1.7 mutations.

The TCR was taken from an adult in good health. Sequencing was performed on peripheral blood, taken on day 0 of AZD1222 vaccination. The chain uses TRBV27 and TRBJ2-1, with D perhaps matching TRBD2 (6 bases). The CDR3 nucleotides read TGTGCCAGCAGTTCCCCTCGGGAGAAATACAATGAGCAGTTCTTC. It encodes CASSSPREKYNEQFF.